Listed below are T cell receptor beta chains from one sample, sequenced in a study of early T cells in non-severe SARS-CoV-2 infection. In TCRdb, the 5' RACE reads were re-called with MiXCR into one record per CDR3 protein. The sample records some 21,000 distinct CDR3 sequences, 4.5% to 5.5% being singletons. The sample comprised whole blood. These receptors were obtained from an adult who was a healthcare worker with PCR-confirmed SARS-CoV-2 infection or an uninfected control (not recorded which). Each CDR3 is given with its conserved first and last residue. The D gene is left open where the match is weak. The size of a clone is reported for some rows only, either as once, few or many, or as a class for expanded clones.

cdr3_nt: TGTGCCAGTGGCACCGGGGAGCTGTTTTTT
cdr3_aa: CASGTGELFF
d_call: .
v_call: TRBV19
j_call: TRBJ2-2
clone_size: many

cdr3_nt: TGTGCCAGCTCACCATCCTCGGGACTTCGGAACACTGAAGCTTTCTTT
cdr3_aa: CASSPSSGLRNTEAFF
d_call: .
v_call: TRBV18
j_call: TRBJ1-1
clone_size: many

cdr3_nt: TGTGCCAGCAGTTATTTACCCAGCGGGAGTACCGGGGAGCTGTTTTTT
cdr3_aa: CASSYLPSGSTGELFF
d_call: TRBD2
v_call: TRBV6-2/TRBV6-3
j_call: TRBJ2-2
clone_size: many

cdr3_nt: TGCAGTGCTAGAGGCGAAACGGGATATGGCTACACCTTC
cdr3_aa: CSARGETGYGYTF
d_call: .
v_call: TRBV20-1
j_call: TRBJ1-2
clone_size: many

cdr3_nt: TGTGCCAGCAGCCGAATCAGACAGGGGCCCCCTGAAGCTTTCTTT
cdr3_aa: CASSRIRQGPPEAFF
d_call: TRBD1
v_call: TRBV11-2
j_call: TRBJ1-1
clone_size: many

cdr3_nt: TGCGCCAGCAGCCAAGACCCAGGGGTAAATACGCAGTATTTT
cdr3_aa: CASSQDPGVNTQYF
d_call: .
v_call: TRBV4-3
j_call: TRBJ2-3
clone_size: many

cdr3_nt: TGTGCCAGCAGGGGGCTAGCGGGACGGAATGAGCAGTTCTTC
cdr3_aa: CASRGLAGRNEQFF
d_call: TRBD2
v_call: TRBV2
j_call: TRBJ2-1
clone_size: many

cdr3_nt: TGTGCCAGCAGTGACTCGTCGGGGGCAACAGATACGCAGTATTTT
cdr3_aa: CASSDSSGATDTQYF
d_call: .
v_call: TRBV6-4
j_call: TRBJ2-3
clone_size: many

cdr3_nt: TGTGCCAGCATGCTAGCGGGGCTCGGTGGGAATGAGCAGTTCTTC
cdr3_aa: CASMLAGLGGNEQFF
d_call: TRBD2
v_call: TRBV2
j_call: TRBJ2-1
clone_size: .

cdr3_nt: TGCAGTGCTAGAGTGAGTGGCATTACCTACGAGCAGTACTTC
cdr3_aa: CSARVSGITYEQYF
d_call: .
v_call: TRBV20-1
j_call: TRBJ2-7
clone_size: medium-sized

cdr3_nt: TGTGCCAGCAGTGAAATTTGGCAGGGGACGGCAGATACGCAGTATTTT
cdr3_aa: CASSEIWQGTADTQYF
d_call: .
v_call: TRBV6-1
j_call: TRBJ2-3
clone_size: many

cdr3_nt: TGCAGTGGCTCTAGCGGGAAGACCTACAATGAGCAGTTCTTC
cdr3_aa: CSGSSGKTYNEQFF
d_call: TRBD2
v_call: TRBV20-1
j_call: TRBJ2-1
clone_size: many

cdr3_nt: TGTGCCAGCAGCTTCCGGGACTTCCCCGATGAGCAGTTCTTC
cdr3_aa: CASSFRDFPDEQFF
d_call: .
v_call: TRBV5-4
j_call: TRBJ2-1
clone_size: many

cdr3_nt: TGTGCCAGCAGCTTAGGGGGTACAGGGTTCCGCACTGAAGCTTTCTTT
cdr3_aa: CASSLGGTGFRTEAFF
d_call: .
v_call: TRBV11-2
j_call: TRBJ1-1
clone_size: many

cdr3_nt: TGCAGTGCTAAAGACAAATCGGGCTACGAGCAGTACTTC
cdr3_aa: CSAKDKSGYEQYF
d_call: .
v_call: TRBV20-1
j_call: TRBJ2-7
clone_size: many

cdr3_nt: TGTGCCAGCAGTACCAAGGGCCCAAGGGGGACTCCAAACTACAATGAGCAGTTCTTC
cdr3_aa: CASSTKGPRGTPNYNEQFF
d_call: .
v_call: TRBV6-5
j_call: TRBJ2-1
clone_size: medium-sized

cdr3_nt: TGTGCCAGCAGCGGGGACGGCTACGAGCAGTACTTC
cdr3_aa: CASSGDGYEQYF
d_call: .
v_call: TRBV9
j_call: TRBJ2-7
clone_size: .

cdr3_nt: TGTGCCAGCAGTCCGACCGCCGGGTCTGGAGAGACCCAGTACTTC
cdr3_aa: CASSPTAGSGETQYF
d_call: .
v_call: TRBV5-4
j_call: TRBJ2-5
clone_size: many

cdr3_nt: TGCGCCAGCAGCCAAGAATTGACAGGGGGCAGTTACGAGCAGTACTTC
cdr3_aa: CASSQELTGGSYEQYF
d_call: TRBD1
v_call: TRBV4-3
j_call: TRBJ2-7
clone_size: few

cdr3_nt: TGTGCCACCAGCAGATCAAGGATGACAGGAGAGGAGACCCAGTACTTC
cdr3_aa: CATSRSRMTGEETQYF
d_call: .
v_call: TRBV15
j_call: TRBJ2-5
clone_size: many

cdr3_nt: TGTGCCAGCAGCTTAAGGCCGACAGGAAGCATGAACACTGAAGCTTTCTTT
cdr3_aa: CASSLRPTGSMNTEAFF
d_call: .
v_call: TRBV7-6
j_call: TRBJ1-1
clone_size: many

cdr3_nt: TGTGCCAGCAGCATAAGCGGGGGAATCGGCGGCTACACCTTC
cdr3_aa: CASSISGGIGGYTF
d_call: .
v_call: TRBV9
j_call: TRBJ1-2
clone_size: .

cdr3_nt: TGTGCCAGCAGCTTGTTTGGAACAGACTACAATGAGCAGTTCTTC
cdr3_aa: CASSLFGTDYNEQFF
d_call: .
v_call: TRBV5-4
j_call: TRBJ2-1
clone_size: many

cdr3_nt: TGCGCCAGCAGTGACGAGGGGCGGACACTTGGAAACACCATATATTTT
cdr3_aa: CASSDEGRTLGNTIYF
d_call: .
v_call: TRBV10-2
j_call: TRBJ1-3
clone_size: many

cdr3_nt: TGTGCCAGCAGCCCGGGACAGCAAGAGACCCAGTACTTC
cdr3_aa: CASSPGQQETQYF
d_call: TRBD1
v_call: TRBV7-6
j_call: TRBJ2-5
clone_size: .

cdr3_nt: TGTGCCAGCAGCTTAGCGAGAGTGAAGAGCGGGGGAACCAATGAGCAGTTCTTC
cdr3_aa: CASSLARVKSGGTNEQFF
d_call: TRBD2
v_call: TRBV7-2
j_call: TRBJ2-1
clone_size: many

cdr3_nt: TGTGCCATCAGGCAGACTACTGGGGCCAACGTCCTGACTTTC
cdr3_aa: CAIRQTTGANVLTF
d_call: .
v_call: TRBV10-3
j_call: TRBJ2-6
clone_size: few

cdr3_nt: TGTGCCAGCAGCTTTTCGGCGGGAGCCCCCTACGAGCAGTACTTC
cdr3_aa: CASSFSAGAPYEQYF
d_call: TRBD2
v_call: TRBV7-2
j_call: TRBJ2-7
clone_size: .

cdr3_nt: TGTGCCAGCAGCCCCCAACTAGGTAACACTGAAGCTTTCTTT
cdr3_aa: CASSPQLGNTEAFF
d_call: .
v_call: TRBV7-9
j_call: TRBJ1-1
clone_size: few

cdr3_nt: TGTGCCACCAGCAGGGGTCTTGGACTAGCGGTTAGCTCCTACGAGCAGTACTTC
cdr3_aa: CATSRGLGLAVSSYEQYF
d_call: TRBD2
v_call: TRBV15
j_call: TRBJ2-7
clone_size: many

cdr3_nt: TGCAGTGCTCCCCGGCTAGCGGGAGGCAACAATGAGCAGTTCTTC
cdr3_aa: CSAPRLAGGNNEQFF
d_call: TRBD2
v_call: TRBV20-1
j_call: TRBJ2-1
clone_size: many

cdr3_nt: TGCAGTGCTAGGTGGGGAGAGACCCAGTACTTC
cdr3_aa: CSARWGETQYF
d_call: .
v_call: TRBV20-1
j_call: TRBJ2-5
clone_size: .

cdr3_nt: TGTGCCAGCAGCCAAGACCCACGAACTGGAGATACGCAGTATTTT
cdr3_aa: CASSQDPRTGDTQYF
d_call: .
v_call: TRBV3-1
j_call: TRBJ2-3
clone_size: many

cdr3_nt: TGTGCCAGCGGGGGACAGGCGGTGGGCTATGGCTACACCTTC
cdr3_aa: CASGGQAVGYGYTF
d_call: TRBD1
v_call: TRBV6-5
j_call: TRBJ1-2
clone_size: .

cdr3_nt: TGTGCCAGCAGTTTAGGTCTTACAAGCGCCGGGGAGCTGTTTTTT
cdr3_aa: CASSLGLTSAGELFF
d_call: .
v_call: TRBV12-3/TRBV12-4
j_call: TRBJ2-2
clone_size: .

cdr3_nt: TGTGCCAGCACCGAAGACCCTTACAATGAGCAGTTCTTC
cdr3_aa: CASTEDPYNEQFF
d_call: .
v_call: TRBV6-1
j_call: TRBJ2-1
clone_size: .

cdr3_nt: TGTGCCAGCAGCTTAGTCACAGTCAGGGGGGTCAATGAGCAGTTCTTC
cdr3_aa: CASSLVTVRGVNEQFF
d_call: .
v_call: TRBV11-2
j_call: TRBJ2-1
clone_size: few

cdr3_nt: TGTGCCAGCAGTTTACCCGGACAGGGAACCTATGGCTACACCTTC
cdr3_aa: CASSLPGQGTYGYTF
d_call: TRBD1
v_call: TRBV12-3/TRBV12-4
j_call: TRBJ1-2
clone_size: few